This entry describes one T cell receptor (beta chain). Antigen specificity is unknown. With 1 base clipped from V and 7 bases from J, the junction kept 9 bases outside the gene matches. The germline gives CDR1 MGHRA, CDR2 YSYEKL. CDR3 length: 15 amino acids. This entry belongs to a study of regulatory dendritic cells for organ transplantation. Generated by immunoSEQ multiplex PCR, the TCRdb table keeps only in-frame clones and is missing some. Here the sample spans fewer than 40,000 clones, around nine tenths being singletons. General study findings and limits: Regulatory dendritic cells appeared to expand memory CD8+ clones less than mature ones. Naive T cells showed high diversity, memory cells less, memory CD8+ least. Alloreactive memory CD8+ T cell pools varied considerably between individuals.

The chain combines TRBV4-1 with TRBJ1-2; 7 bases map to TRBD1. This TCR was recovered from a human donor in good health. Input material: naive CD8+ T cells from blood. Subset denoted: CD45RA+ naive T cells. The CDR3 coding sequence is TGCGCCAGCAGCCAAGGACCGGGACAGACATTTGGCTACACCTTC. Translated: CASSQGPGQTFGYTF.